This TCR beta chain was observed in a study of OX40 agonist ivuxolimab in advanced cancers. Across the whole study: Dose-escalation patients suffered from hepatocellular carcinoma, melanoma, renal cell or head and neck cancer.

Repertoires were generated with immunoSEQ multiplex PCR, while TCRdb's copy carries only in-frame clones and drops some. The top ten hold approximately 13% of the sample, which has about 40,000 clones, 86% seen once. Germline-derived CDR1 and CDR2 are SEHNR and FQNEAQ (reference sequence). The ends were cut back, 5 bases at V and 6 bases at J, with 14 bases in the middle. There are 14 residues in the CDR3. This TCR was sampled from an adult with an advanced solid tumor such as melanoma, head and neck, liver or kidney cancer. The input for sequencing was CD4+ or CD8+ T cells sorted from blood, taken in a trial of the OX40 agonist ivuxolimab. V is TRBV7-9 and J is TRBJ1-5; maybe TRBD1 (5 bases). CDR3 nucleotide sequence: TGTGCCAGCAGCCACGACAGTTTTCGTCAGCCCCAGCATTTT. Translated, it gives CASSHDSFRQPQHF.